These T cell receptor beta chains were read from a single sample in a study of T-cell reconstitution after alpha-beta-depleted transplantation in children. TCRdb independently ran MiXCR on the PCR reads; one entry per CDR3 protein. The repertoire includes around 700,000 distinct CDR3 sequences, about an eighth of them detected once, and 0.79% sits in the top ten. This sample comprised PBMCs, obtained before TCRalphabeta/CD19-depleted stem cell transplant. These receptors all come from a girl aged 2 to 9 with congenital amegakaryocytic thrombocytopenia, due to receive a stem cell transplant. Both conserved end residues are part of each CDR3. The D gene is left open where the match is weak. Clone size, where shown, is once, few, many, or a class for clones that have expanded.

J gene: TRBJ2-2; V gene: TRBV24-1; D gene: -; clone size: many; CDR3 DNA: TGTGCCACCAGTGACCCCGGGACCCTTTACCGCGGGGAGCTGTTTTTT; CDR3 protein: CATSDPGTLYRGELFF
J gene: TRBJ2-1; V gene: TRBV3-1; D gene: -; clone size: -; CDR3 DNA: TGTGCCAGCAGCTTCGGGCCGGTAAATGAGCAGTTCTTC; CDR3 protein: CASSFGPVNEQFF
J gene: TRBJ2-7; V gene: TRBV6-1; D gene: -; clone size: few; CDR3 DNA: TGTGCCAGCAACTCGGGACGGGCCTCGGGTCACTACGAGCAGTACTTC; CDR3 protein: CASNSGRASGHYEQYF
J gene: TRBJ2-7; V gene: TRBV29-1; D gene: TRBD1; clone size: many; CDR3 DNA: TGCAGCGTCCAGTGGACAGGGAGCGAGCAGTACTTC; CDR3 protein: CSVQWTGSEQYF
J gene: TRBJ1-1; V gene: TRBV7-6; D gene: TRBD1; clone size: many; CDR3 DNA: TGTGCCAGCAGCTTAGGGGGGACAGGGCCTGAAGCTTTCTTT; CDR3 protein: CASSLGGTGPEAFF
J gene: TRBJ2-3; V gene: TRBV7-9; D gene: TRBD1; clone size: -; CDR3 DNA: TGTGCCAGCAGATATACAGGGGGGTCCGCAGATACGCAGTATTTT; CDR3 protein: CASRYTGGSADTQYF
J gene: TRBJ2-2; V gene: TRBV7-4; D gene: -; clone size: few; CDR3 DNA: TGTGCCAGCAGCTTCAGGTCGACAGCCGGGGAGCTGTTTTTT; CDR3 protein: CASSFRSTAGELFF
J gene: TRBJ1-5; V gene: TRBV27; D gene: -; clone size: many; CDR3 DNA: TGTGCCAGCAGTTCCTCCACGTCGGGAAGCAATCAGCCCCAGCATTTT; CDR3 protein: CASSSSTSGSNQPQHF
J gene: TRBJ2-7; V gene: TRBV12-3/TRBV12-4; D gene: -; clone size: few; CDR3 DNA: TGTGCCAGCGGGGTAGGGGTTTTCTCGGACGAGCAGTACTTC; CDR3 protein: CASGVGVFSDEQYF
J gene: TRBJ2-7; V gene: TRBV20-1; D gene: TRBD2; clone size: many; CDR3 DNA: TGCAGTGCCGGGGGGGGAGAAAGCTACGAGCAGTACTTC; CDR3 protein: CSAGGGESYEQYF
J gene: TRBJ2-1; V gene: TRBV12-3/TRBV12-4; D gene: TRBD1; clone size: many; CDR3 DNA: TGTGCCAGCAGTTATATGAGGGGGCACAATGAGCAGTTCTTC; CDR3 protein: CASSYMRGHNEQFF
J gene: TRBJ2-5; V gene: TRBV7-2; D gene: TRBD2; clone size: -; CDR3 DNA: TGTGCCAGCAGAACGCTAGCGGGGAGATGGGAGACCCAGTACTTC; CDR3 protein: CASRTLAGRWETQYF
J gene: TRBJ1-1; V gene: TRBV9; D gene: TRBD1; clone size: -; CDR3 DNA: TGTGCCGGCAGCGTAGCAGGGGGGGAGACGAACACTGAAGCTTTCTTT; CDR3 protein: CAGSVAGGETNTEAFF
J gene: TRBJ1-2; V gene: TRBV20-1; D gene: -; clone size: -; CDR3 DNA: TGCAGTGCTAGAAGTCAGGGTGGCTATGGCTACACCTTC; CDR3 protein: CSARSQGGYGYTF
J gene: TRBJ2-1; V gene: TRBV2; D gene: TRBD1; clone size: -; CDR3 DNA: TGTGCCAGCAGTGGCAGGGGGATCAAGTTCTTC; CDR3 protein: CASSGRGIKFF
J gene: TRBJ1-2; V gene: TRBV14; D gene: -; clone size: -; CDR3 DNA: TGTGCCAGCAGCGGCCCGAGTTATGGCTACACCTTC; CDR3 protein: CASSGPSYGYTF
J gene: TRBJ1-2; V gene: TRBV3-1; D gene: -; clone size: -; CDR3 DNA: TGTGCCAGCAGCCAAGATCCCCGCTATGGCTACACCTTC; CDR3 protein: CASSQDPRYGYTF
J gene: TRBJ2-2; V gene: TRBV5-1; D gene: -; clone size: many; CDR3 DNA: TGCGCCAGCAGCTTGCGTAAGGTCGGCGGGGAGCTGTTTTTT; CDR3 protein: CASSLRKVGGELFF
J gene: TRBJ1-1; V gene: TRBV7-6; D gene: -; clone size: few; CDR3 DNA: TGTGCCAGCGGGGGAATGAACACTGAAGCTTTCTTT; CDR3 protein: CASGGMNTEAFF
J gene: TRBJ2-6; V gene: TRBV20-1; D gene: -; clone size: -; CDR3 DNA: TGCAGTGCTAGAGATGGGCCGAGGGGGGCCAACGTCCTGACTTTC; CDR3 protein: CSARDGPRGANVLTF
J gene: TRBJ2-1; V gene: TRBV5-1; D gene: TRBD1; clone size: many; CDR3 DNA: TGCGCCAGCAGCTTGACAGGGGGGAACTACAATGAGCAGTTCTTC; CDR3 protein: CASSLTGGNYNEQFF
J gene: TRBJ2-3; V gene: TRBV7-2; D gene: TRBD2; clone size: -; CDR3 DNA: TGTGCCAGCAGCTTCACGCTAGCGGGAGATGGCACAGATACGCAGTATTTT; CDR3 protein: CASSFTLAGDGTDTQYF
J gene: TRBJ2-1; V gene: TRBV29-1; D gene: -; clone size: many; CDR3 DNA: TGCAGCGTTGAAGATCAGAGGTCTTCCTACAATGAGCAGTTCTTC; CDR3 protein: CSVEDQRSSYNEQFF
J gene: TRBJ1-2; V gene: TRBV29-1; D gene: -; clone size: -; CDR3 DNA: TGCAGCGTTGAATCGTGGTCACCCGGGGCTAACTATGGCTACACCTTC; CDR3 protein: CSVESWSPGANYGYTF
J gene: TRBJ1-1; V gene: TRBV20-1; D gene: TRBD1; clone size: few; CDR3 DNA: TGCAGTGCGTCCGGCCGACAGGGGATCACTGAAGCTTTCTTT; CDR3 protein: CSASGRQGITEAFF
J gene: TRBJ1-2; V gene: TRBV20-1; D gene: TRBD1; clone size: many; CDR3 DNA: TGCAGTGCTAGTACCGGGACAGGGATTAACTATGGCTACACCTTC; CDR3 protein: CSASTGTGINYGYTF
J gene: TRBJ2-5; V gene: TRBV2; D gene: TRBD1; clone size: once; CDR3 DNA: TGTGCCAGCAGTGTCAACCGGGGACAGCAAGAGACCCAGTACTTC; CDR3 protein: CASSVNRGQQETQYF
J gene: TRBJ1-5; V gene: TRBV15; D gene: -; clone size: many; CDR3 DNA: TGTGCCACCAGCAGAGGTGGAGGGACTAGCAATCAGCCCCAGCATTTT; CDR3 protein: CATSRGGGTSNQPQHF
J gene: TRBJ2-1; V gene: TRBV9; D gene: -; clone size: many; CDR3 DNA: TGTGCCAGCAGCGTAGGTGGATCCTACAATGAGCAGTTCTTC; CDR3 protein: CASSVGGSYNEQFF